A selection of T cell receptor beta chains follows, all from one sample in a study of cytomegalovirus exposure and HLA in healthy donors. The data were produced by immunoSEQ multiplex PCR, yet TCRdb's version contains in-frame clones alone and is incomplete. Here the sample spans 120,000 to 150,000 clones, over 75% being singletons. The source material was PBMCs. These receptors were taken from a woman aged 25-40 years in good health and CMV-seronegative. The CDR3 runs from the conserved cysteine through the conserved F or W. The D gene is left open where the match is weak. Expanded clones are given a class, and other clones once, few, many or no size at all.

D gene: TRBD1
clone size: NA
V gene: TRBV28
J gene: TRBJ1-6
CDR3 protein: CASRRGSQGAPAPLHF
CDR3 DNA: TGTGCCAGCAGAAGGGGCTCACAGGGGGCGCCGGCACCCCTCCACTTT

D gene: NA
clone size: once
V gene: TRBV7-2
J gene: TRBJ2-7
CDR3 protein: CASSLNSYYEQYF
CDR3 DNA: TGTGCCAGCAGCTTAAACAGCTACTACGAGCAGTACTTC

D gene: NA
clone size: NA
V gene: TRBV5-1
J gene: TRBJ1-5
CDR3 protein: CASSLGADGNQPQHF
CDR3 DNA: TGCGCCAGCAGCTTGGGAGCGGACGGGAATCAGCCCCAGCATTTT

D gene: NA
clone size: NA
V gene: TRBV5-6
J gene: TRBJ2-2
CDR3 protein: CASRRGANTGELFF
CDR3 DNA: TGTGCCAGCAGAAGGGGCGCGAACACCGGGGAGCTGTTTTTT

D gene: NA
clone size: NA
V gene: TRBV2
J gene: TRBJ2-1
CDR3 protein: CASSEDLEQFF
CDR3 DNA: TGTGCCAGCAGTGAAGATCTTGAGCAGTTCTTC

D gene: NA
clone size: NA
V gene: TRBV13
J gene: TRBJ2-1
CDR3 protein: CASSLNRDSSDEQFF
CDR3 DNA: TGTGCCAGCAGCTTAAACAGGGATTCTTCTGATGAGCAGTTCTTC

D gene: NA
clone size: NA
V gene: TRBV5-1
J gene: TRBJ2-5
CDR3 protein: CASSSMEVGETQYF
CDR3 DNA: TGCGCCAGCAGCTCCATGGAGGTGGGAGAGACCCAGTACTTC

D gene: TRBD2
clone size: NA
V gene: TRBV19
J gene: TRBJ2-2
CDR3 protein: CASGVNTGELFF
CDR3 DNA: TGTGCAAGCGGGGTTAACACCGGGGAGCTGTTTTTT

D gene: TRBD2
clone size: NA
V gene: TRBV5-1
J gene: TRBJ2-5
CDR3 protein: CASSQGTSGRMGTQYF
CDR3 DNA: TGCGCCAGCAGCCAAGGGACTAGCGGGAGGATGGGGACCCAGTACTTC

D gene: NA
clone size: NA
V gene: TRBV5-6
J gene: TRBJ2-4
CDR3 protein: CASSRPGEAIQYF
CDR3 DNA: TGTGCCAGCAGCAGACCCGGGGAGGCCATTCAGTACTTC

D gene: NA
clone size: few
V gene: TRBV6-1
J gene: TRBJ2-7
CDR3 protein: CASRLDRYGYEQYF
CDR3 DNA: TGTGCCAGCAGATTAGACAGGTACGGATACGAGCAGTACTTC

D gene: TRBD1
clone size: NA
V gene: TRBV10-3
J gene: TRBJ1-5
CDR3 protein: CAIGQDSNQPQHF
CDR3 DNA: TGTGCCATCGGACAGGATAGCAATCAGCCCCAGCATTTT

D gene: NA
clone size: NA
V gene: TRBV28
J gene: TRBJ1-3
CDR3 protein: CASSALQLFSGNTIYF
CDR3 DNA: TGTGCCAGCAGTGCCCTTCAGTTGTTCTCTGGAAACACCATATATTTT

D gene: NA
clone size: NA
V gene: TRBV7-8
J gene: TRBJ2-5
CDR3 protein: CASSPPGWPKTQYF
CDR3 DNA: TGTGCCAGCAGCCCTCCCGGGTGGCCCAAGACCCAGTACTTC

D gene: NA
clone size: NA
V gene: TRBV29-1
J gene: TRBJ2-3
CDR3 protein: CSVNRLTDTQYF
CDR3 DNA: TGCAGCGTGAACAGGCTCACAGATACGCAGTATTTT

D gene: NA
clone size: few
V gene: TRBV5-1
J gene: TRBJ1-1
CDR3 protein: CASSLGQRTEAFF
CDR3 DNA: TGCGCCAGCAGCTTAGGACAGAGGACTGAAGCTTTCTTT

D gene: TRBD1
clone size: NA
V gene: TRBV19
J gene: TRBJ1-1
CDR3 protein: CASSKGTGAEAFF
CDR3 DNA: TGTGCCAGTAGTAAAGGGACAGGGGCTGAAGCTTTCTTT

D gene: NA
clone size: NA
V gene: TRBV5-1
J gene: TRBJ1-1
CDR3 protein: CASSPGTRNTEAFF
CDR3 DNA: TGCGCCAGCAGCCCCGGGACAAGGAACACTGAAGCTTTCTTT

D gene: TRBD2
clone size: NA
V gene: TRBV5-4
J gene: TRBJ2-7
CDR3 protein: CASSSQRDYEQYF
CDR3 DNA: TGTGCCAGCAGCTCCCAGCGGGACTACGAGCAGTACTTC

D gene: TRBD1
clone size: NA
V gene: TRBV7-9
J gene: TRBJ2-7
CDR3 protein: CASSLRTGVEQYF
CDR3 DNA: TGTGCCAGCAGCCTCCGAACAGGGGTCGAGCAGTACTTC

D gene: TRBD2
clone size: NA
V gene: TRBV27
J gene: TRBJ2-7
CDR3 protein: CASSPGLARSYEQYF
CDR3 DNA: TGTGCCAGCAGTCCCGGACTAGCACGGAGCTACGAGCAGTACTTC

D gene: TRBD1
clone size: NA
V gene: TRBV2
J gene: TRBJ1-5
CDR3 protein: CASSRDRNNQPQHF
CDR3 DNA: TGTGCCAGCAGTCGGGACAGAAACAATCAGCCCCAGCATTTT

D gene: TRBD1
clone size: NA
V gene: TRBV28
J gene: TRBJ2-2
CDR3 protein: CASKGQYTGELFF
CDR3 DNA: TGTGCCAGCAAGGGACAGTACACCGGGGAGCTGTTTTTT

D gene: TRBD2
clone size: NA
V gene: TRBV9
J gene: TRBJ2-3
CDR3 protein: CASSVAGGITDTQYF
CDR3 DNA: TGTGCCAGCAGCGTAGCGGGGGGGATCACAGATACGCAGTATTTT

D gene: NA
clone size: NA
V gene: TRBV21-1
J gene: TRBJ2-7
CDR3 protein: CASSKAGGLEYEQYF
CDR3 DNA: TGTGCCAGCAGCAAAGCTGGTGGTTTAGAGTACGAGCAGTACTTC

D gene: NA
clone size: NA
V gene: TRBV18
J gene: TRBJ1-1
CDR3 protein: CASSPPLAVAEAFF
CDR3 DNA: TGTGCCAGCTCACCACCGTTGGCCGTCGCTGAAGCTTTCTTT

D gene: TRBD1
clone size: NA
V gene: TRBV5-1
J gene: TRBJ2-7
CDR3 protein: CASSPGQAGYEQYF
CDR3 DNA: TGCGCCAGCAGCCCGGGACAGGCCGGTTACGAGCAGTACTTC

D gene: TRBD2
clone size: once
V gene: TRBV9
J gene: TRBJ2-7
CDR3 protein: CASSDERGPGHEQYF
CDR3 DNA: TGTGCCAGCAGCGACGAGCGGGGGCCGGGTCACGAGCAGTACTTC

D gene: NA
clone size: NA
V gene: TRBV7-7
J gene: TRBJ2-7
CDR3 protein: CASSSGTYHEQYF
CDR3 DNA: TGTGCCAGCAGCTCCGGGACATACCACGAGCAGTACTTC

D gene: NA
clone size: NA
V gene: TRBV21-1
J gene: TRBJ2-7
CDR3 protein: CASSKQGAQGYEQYF
CDR3 DNA: TGTGCCAGCAGCAAACAGGGGGCGCAGGGGTACGAGCAGTACTTC

D gene: TRBD1
clone size: few
V gene: TRBV6-1
J gene: TRBJ2-2
CDR3 protein: CASSEWVYRGSANTGELFF
CDR3 DNA: TGTGCCAGCAGTGAATGGGTATACAGGGGGTCTGCGAACACCGGGGAGCTGTTTTTT

D gene: TRBD2
clone size: NA
V gene: TRBV28
J gene: TRBJ2-5
CDR3 protein: CASSQLAGQETQYF
CDR3 DNA: TGTGCCAGCAGCCAACTAGCGGGCCAAGAGACCCAGTACTTC

D gene: TRBD1
clone size: NA
V gene: TRBV7-8
J gene: TRBJ1-1
CDR3 protein: CASSSPDRGPADGAFF
CDR3 DNA: TGTGCCAGCAGCTCCCCCGACAGGGGGCCCGCTGATGGAGCTTTCTTT

D gene: TRBD1
clone size: NA
V gene: TRBV7-8
J gene: TRBJ1-4
CDR3 protein: CASSLGQGMGEKLFF
CDR3 DNA: TGTGCCAGCAGCTTAGGACAGGGGATGGGTGAAAAACTGTTTTTT

D gene: NA
clone size: once
V gene: TRBV30
J gene: TRBJ2-1
CDR3 protein: CAWDRLSYNEQFF
CDR3 DNA: TGTGCCTGGGACAGGCTATCCTACAATGAGCAGTTCTTC

D gene: TRBD2
clone size: NA
V gene: TRBV9
J gene: TRBJ2-1
CDR3 protein: CASTPLAGDDNEQFF
CDR3 DNA: TGTGCCAGCACCCCCTTGGCGGGAGATGACAATGAGCAGTTCTTC

D gene: NA
clone size: NA
V gene: TRBV19
J gene: TRBJ2-1
CDR3 protein: CASSILREQFF
CDR3 DNA: TGTGCCAGTAGTATACTGCGGGAGCAGTTCTTC

D gene: NA
clone size: once
V gene: TRBV4-1
J gene: TRBJ2-2
CDR3 protein: CASSQWDFNTGELFF
CDR3 DNA: TGCGCCAGCAGCCAGTGGGACTTCAACACCGGGGAGCTGTTTTTT

D gene: TRBD2
clone size: NA
V gene: TRBV7-2
J gene: TRBJ2-2
CDR3 protein: CASSRGVPNTGELFF
CDR3 DNA: TGTGCCAGCAGCCGGGGGGTACCGAACACCGGGGAGCTGTTTTTT

D gene: NA
clone size: NA
V gene: TRBV9
J gene: TRBJ1-2
CDR3 protein: CASSGLQVNYGYTF
CDR3 DNA: TGTGCCAGCAGCGGGCTACAGGTTAACTATGGCTACACCTTC

D gene: NA
clone size: NA
V gene: TRBV7-8
J gene: TRBJ1-3
CDR3 protein: CASSPRQSGNTIYF
CDR3 DNA: TGTGCCAGCAGCCCCCGACAGAGCGGAAACACCATATATTTT

D gene: TRBD2
clone size: NA
V gene: TRBV11-2
J gene: TRBJ2-5
CDR3 protein: CASSLGLAGEDETQYF
CDR3 DNA: TGTGCCAGCAGCTTAGGACTAGCGGGAGAGGATGAGACCCAGTACTTC

D gene: NA
clone size: NA
V gene: TRBV5-6
J gene: TRBJ2-7
CDR3 protein: CASSLFGDPSGEQYF
CDR3 DNA: TGTGCCAGCAGCTTGTTCGGGGATCCCTCCGGCGAGCAGTACTTC

D gene: NA
clone size: once
V gene: TRBV30
J gene: TRBJ1-3
CDR3 protein: CAWNNPHTIYF
CDR3 DNA: TGTGCCTGGAACAATCCACACACCATATATTTT

D gene: NA
clone size: NA
V gene: TRBV5-1
J gene: TRBJ2-5
CDR3 protein: CASSWGRQTLQETQYF
CDR3 DNA: TGCGCCAGCAGCTGGGGCCGACAGACACTCCAAGAGACCCAGTACTTC

D gene: TRBD2
clone size: NA
V gene: TRBV6-6
J gene: TRBJ2-1
CDR3 protein: CASSYGTSGDNEQFF
CDR3 DNA: TGTGCCAGCAGTTACGGGACTAGCGGGGACAATGAGCAGTTCTTC

D gene: NA
clone size: NA
V gene: TRBV30
J gene: TRBJ1-6
CDR3 protein: CAWSVNRPGDSPLHF
CDR3 DNA: TGTGCCTGGAGTGTAAACCGACCGGGGGATTCACCCCTCCACTTT